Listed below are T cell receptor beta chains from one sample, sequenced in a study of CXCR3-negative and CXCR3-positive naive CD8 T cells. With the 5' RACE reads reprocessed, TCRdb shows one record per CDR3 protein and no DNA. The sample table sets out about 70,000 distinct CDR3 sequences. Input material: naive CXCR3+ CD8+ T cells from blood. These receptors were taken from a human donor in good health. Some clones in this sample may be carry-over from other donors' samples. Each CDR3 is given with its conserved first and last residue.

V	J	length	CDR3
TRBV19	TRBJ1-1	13	CATLTGLNTEAFF
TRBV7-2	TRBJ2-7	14	CASSSLPSNYEQYF
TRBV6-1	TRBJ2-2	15	CASSEGQGAVGELFF
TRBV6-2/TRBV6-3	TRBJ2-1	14	CASSYPGTWNEQFF
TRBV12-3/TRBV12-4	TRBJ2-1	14	CASRSGTAYNEQFF
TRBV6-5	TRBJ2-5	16	CASSLDSGGYQETQYF
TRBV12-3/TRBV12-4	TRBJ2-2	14	CALLRDSRPGELFF
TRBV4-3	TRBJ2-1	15	CASSQDPGYYNEQFF
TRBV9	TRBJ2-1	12	CASSRPNNEQFF
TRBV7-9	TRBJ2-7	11	CASGPGYEQYF
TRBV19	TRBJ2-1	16	CASSPSGYVGYNEQFF
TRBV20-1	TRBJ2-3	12	CSAREVTDTQYF
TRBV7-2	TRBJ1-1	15	CASSLDTRMNTEAFF
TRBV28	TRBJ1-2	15	CASSPTPTGGGGYTF
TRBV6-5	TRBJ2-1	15	CASSYEGSQDYEQFF
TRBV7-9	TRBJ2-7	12	CSSGGELYEQYF
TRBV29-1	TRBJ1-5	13	CSVVSGGNQPRHF
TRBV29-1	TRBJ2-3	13	CSVETISTDTQYF
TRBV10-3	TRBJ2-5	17	CAIMDPGTSGGEETQYF
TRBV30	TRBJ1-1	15	CAWSVGFGSNTEAFF
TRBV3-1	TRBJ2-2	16	CASSYPSGDNTGELFF
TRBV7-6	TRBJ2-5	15	CASSLGGGEQETQYF
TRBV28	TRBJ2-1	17	CASSLRLNRPTYNEQFF
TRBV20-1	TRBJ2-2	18	CSARDLWVAGKGTGELFF
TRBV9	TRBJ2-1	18	CASSGTSGGPKTYNEQFF
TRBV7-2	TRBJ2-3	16	CASSLGVRRSTDTQYF